The entry that follows covers one T cell receptor (beta chain) sequence. The specificity of this receptor is unknown. No much larger clone is present one base from it, and per-base qualities are unavailable. This specimen belongs to a study of shared clonotypes between healthy human individuals (dated by TCRdb to about 2020). As for the study more broadly: A few men and a couple of women, aged 18 to 49 years, made up the cohort. Per donor, three plates each were used for CD4 naive and CD4 memory, two for CD8 naive, and one for CD8 memory. To estimate repertoire size and how much clonotype sharing occurs between individuals, the study deeply sequenced the blood TCR repertoires of roughly 5 healthy adults. To increase sequencing depth and limit assay-specific biases, TCR repertoire library preparation and sequencing were carried out by different laboratories using diverse techniques. Per donor, leukapheresis produced somewhere between about 0.8 and 9 billion PBMCs.

Study-wide conclusions, independent of this receptor: Rarefaction of sorted-subset datasets indicated incomplete sequencing despite the large sequencing depth. Naive subsets generally had larger estimated clonotype richness than memory subsets. Clonotypes shared by all four sorted-subset donors showed higher generation probabilities than non-shared clonotypes. The small number of donors limited the genetic and exposure-history diversity represented. Based on pairwise subsampling, the degree of clonotype sharing among donors was expected to be affected by sequencing depth. Sharing across several donors was observed for 5% to 6.5% of naive CD4, 3.5% of naive CD8, 2% to 2.5% of memory CD4, and around 0.42% of memory CD8 clonotypes. Sampling was restricted to blood, and TCR repertoires in tissues likely differ from the TCR repertoires found in blood.

TCR CDR3 regions were amplified from genomic DNA by multiplex PCR using the deep immunoSEQ assay. Extracted genomic DNA from each cell subset was distributed evenly across all wells of several immunoSEQ 96-well plates, and each plate was treated as a replicate. For sorted subsets, approximately 0.2 ug of genomic DNA, equivalent to 30,000 or so T cell genomes, went into each replicate PCR. Purified libraries were measured with a Qubit 3.0 fluorometer, size-checked on a Bioanalyzer 2100, and measured again with the KAPA Library Quantification kit. A separate single-read 150-cycle Illumina NextSeq 550 flow cell was used to sequence each immunoSEQ 96-well plate. As for how the authors treated the data: Because the immunoSEQ output held only junctional sequences and lacked quality scores, the filtering could not match the filtering applied to full-length reads. Sequences were annotated with PyIR, a Python wrapper for IgBLAST v1.9, using IMGT germline references to assign V/J genes and CDR3. Reads were filtered out if the reads had weak V/J assignments (E-value above 1e-6), no CDR3, stop codons, out-of-frame junctions, or ambiguous translated residues. V3J clonotypes were defined as sequences sharing the same inferred V gene, J gene, and CDR3 amino acid sequence. Percentage overlap between repertoires was computed as shared unique clonotypes divided by the size of the smaller repertoire. RTK rarefaction, the Chao1 estimator, and Recon v2.1 estimates of unobserved clonotypes were used to assess repertoire richness. OLGA was used to compute generation probabilities for all TCRbeta clonotypes that the gDNA method yielded from a few donors. Drawn from immuneACCESS, this table holds only the in-frame rearrangements with V and J called that TCRdb kept. Clones are partly lost; checked studies trace under half to an unresolved V gene and leave the rest unexplained. Clonal size and the V and J genes are those of that table, whereas D and trimming came from the DNA. The table for this sample lists about 2.4 million clones; roughly 93% of them were counted only once. 0.36% of the sample is taken by the ten largest.

Per the germline V gene, MNHEY is the CDR1 and SVGAGI is the CDR2. Including the terminal cysteine and phenylalanine, the CDR3 comprises 13 residues. Of the read, only the CDR3 DNA is kept; its 39 bases are in frame from base 1. A distance of 8 bases separates the germline ends of V and J, which lose 5 bases and 4 bases respectively. The donors were healthy, HIV-negative adults with no recently reported acute infections or vaccinations. Every donor was a Caucasian adult living in Nashville, Tennessee, USA. Magnetic negative selection was used to enrich CD4+ T cells, after which naive cells were positively selected on CD45RA and the negative fraction became the memory subset. After blood collection by leukapheresis, PBMCs were isolated using Ficoll-Histopaque density gradient centrifugation and then cryopreserved in the vapor phase of liquid nitrogen. Analytical flow cytometry was used to check the purity and quantity of every magnetically sorted T cell population. Each sorted fraction had its genomic DNA isolated and then quantified by UV absorbance on a Nanodrop 2000c.

Sample: naive CD4+ T cells from PBMCs. Explained via the paper, the cell subset or site label denotes: CD45RA+ positively selected. The sequence was collected from a man aged 18 to 30 in good health. Some clones in this sample may be carry-over from other donors' samples. Rearrangement joined TRBV6-5 to TRBJ2-2; there is no confident call for the D gene. The CDR3 in this case is CASSPPPTGELFF. Here is the DNA: TGTGCCAGCAGTCCCCCACCCACCGGGGAGCTGTTTTTT.